This TCR beta chain was sequenced in a study of blood T cell repertoires in COVID-19. This clone appeared a few times. In the study's own analysis: Reference gene primer amplification yielded estimated nucleated cell counts. Clones were read by immunoSEQ multiplex PCR, and TCRdb kept only the in-frame ones, dropping some. V and J calls plus clone size are reproduced from that table; the DNA served to infer D and trimming. The sample has 450,000 to 600,000 clones; approximately 90% are singletons. Recruitment covered 20 to 25 US areas and drew participants whose ages spanned roughly 18 to 89 years. The TCR comes from a woman aged 18-35 years who had recovered from COVID-19. The specimen was PBMCs or T cells enriched from blood (not recorded which).

The CDR3 here is CAWAADRVGGYTF. In nucleotides, the CDR3 is TGTGCCTGGGCAGCGGACAGGGTTGGTGGCTACACCTTC. This rearrangement joins TRBV30 to TRBJ1-2, with 8 nucleotides matching TRBD1. V gave up 5 bases and J gave up 7 bases; unmatched junction bases: 9. The germline V gene has CDR1 GTSNPN and CDR2 SVGIG (reference sequence). This CDR3 is 13 amino acids long.